The 8 T cell receptor beta chains in this list originate from one sample, sequenced in a study of beta chain features in type 1 diabetes. Study-level findings and limits: In all four CD4+ subsets, TCRB CDR3 length was significantly, moderately reduced in type 1 diabetes.

The authors reverse transcribed all of the isolated RNA, so sequencing captured expressed TCRB transcripts. Produced via immunoSEQ multiplex PCR; TCRdb's table is partial and in-frame only. Of 200,000 to 300,000 clones detected, roughly a tenth appear once; the ten largest clones hold more than 0.015%. These receptors' targets are unknown. Input material: naive CD4+ T cells from blood. These receptors all stem from a man younger than 40 with type 1 diabetes.

This clone came up a few times. The CDR3 bases are TGTGCCAGCAGGTCTATTACAGGGTTACCCCCGAACACTGAAGCTTTCTTT. As protein: CASRSITGLPPNTEAFF. This rearrangement joins TRBV2 to TRBJ1-1; maybe TRBD1 (6 bases). Germline CDR1 is SNHLY and CDR2 is FYNNEI. V lost 6 bases, J lost 1 base, and 21 bases lay in between. CDR3 length: 17 amino acids.

The chain joins TRBV28 to TRBJ1-3; no reliable D call. Germline values: CDR1 MDHEN, CDR2 SYDVKM. V was pared by 6 bases and J by 2 bases, with 5 bases between. The CDR3 extends over 12 amino acids. The CDR3: CASREAGNTIYF. CDR3 in DNA: TGTGCCAGCAGGGAGGCTGGAAACACCATATATTTT.

DNA of the CDR3: TGTGCCAGCAGCTTGGATATTAGCGGGGGGGCCTCAGATACGCAGTATTTT. This sequence encodes CASSLDISGGASDTQYF. The V and J genes are TRBV7-6 and TRBJ2-3; 11 positions match TRBD2. Trimming cost V 3 bases and J 4 bases; bases outside gene matches: 9. Germline V lookup: CDR1 SGHVS, CDR2 FNYEAQ. The CDR3 has 17 residues. Full variable domain (outside the CDR3, taken from reference TRBV7-6 and TRBJ2-3): GAGVSQSPRYKVTKRGQDVALRCDPISGHVSLYWYRQALGQGPEFLTYFNYEAQQDKSGLPNDRFSAERPEGSISTLTIQRTEQRDSAMYRCASSLDISGGASDTQYFGPGTRLTVL.

There are a few counts of this clone. The V and J genes are TRBV5-1 and TRBJ1-1, with D perhaps TRBD1 (6 bases). Trimming left V 3 bases short and J 4 bases short, with 19 bases between. The CDR3 contains 16 residues. Germline CDR1 and CDR2: SGHRS and YFSETQ. The CDR3 spells CASSYDQTTGITEAFF. CDR3 in DNA: TGCGCCAGCAGCTATGACCAAACCACAGGGATCACTGAAGCTTTCTTT.

This clone showed up just a few times. The chain is built from TRBV6-6 and TRBJ2-3; D ambiguous. This CDR3 contains 12 residues. V was cut by 6 bases and J by 5 bases, with 9 bases left in between. CDR1 and CDR2 from the germline V gene are MNHNY and SVGAGI (reference sequence). CDR3 amino acids: CASSPPGDTQYF. The CDR3 nucleotides read TGTGCCAGCAGCCCCCCAGGAGATACGCAGTATTTT.

This clone was seen only a few times. The chain is built from TRBV28 and TRBJ2-7; possibly TRBD2 for D (5 bases). Trimming pared 8 bases from V and 4 bases from J, leaving 12 bases between. From germline, CDR1 is MDHEN and CDR2 SYDVKM. This CDR3 spans 12 amino acids. In DNA form, the CDR3 reads TGTGCCAGCGGTCGACCGGGGTACGAGCAGTACTTC. Translation gives CASGRPGYEQYF.

The rearrangement joins TRBV28 to TRBJ2-1; D perhaps matches TRBD1 (5 bases). Germline values: CDR1 MDHEN, CDR2 SYDVKM. This CDR3 contains 12 residues. V lost 6 bases, J lost 9 bases, and 12 bases lay in between. CDR3 in DNA: TGTGCCAGCAGCTATCAGGGCAGTGAGCAGTTCTTC. Its protein product is CASSYQGSEQFF.

This clone was seen a single time. The genes are TRBV6-5 and TRBJ1-1; TRBD1 matches 8 bases. Trimming took 6 bases from V and 4 from J; bases not matched to a gene: 4. Germline V gives CDR1 MNHEY, CDR2 SVGAGI. The CDR3 runs 13 residues. Written as DNA, the CDR3 is TGTGCCAGCAGGACGGGACAGGCCACTGAAGCTTTCTTT. This encodes CASRTGQATEAFF.